This T cell receptor (beta chain) was captured in a study of beta chain features in type 1 diabetes. Since all of the isolated RNA was reverse transcribed, expressed TCRB transcripts were what got sequenced. Roughly 3.4 million reads per sample on average were obtained from naive, central memory and regulatory T cell samples. Generated by immunoSEQ multiplex PCR, the TCRdb table keeps only in-frame clones and is missing some. The sample shows over 300,000 clones, about a tenth of them seen only once. Concerning this clone: The antigen is undetermined.

Study-wide results and caveats: At VDJ recombination sites, type 1 diabetes patients had fewer insertions and more deleted nucleotides. Over-representation of high TCR-expressing cells was a possible consequence of cDNA sequencing. The naive, central memory and Treg TCRB repertoires looked more alike in patients than they did in healthy donors. Among all four CD4+ subsets, Type 1 diabetes patients had TCRB CDR3s that were moderately but significantly shorter.

What was sequenced was central memory CD4+ T cells from blood. The clonotype comes from a man in his thirties or forties with type 1 diabetes.

The chain's CDR3 is CASRPGQSGPLHF. CDR3 coding DNA: TGTGCCAGCAGGCCGGGACAGTCTGGACCCCTCCACTTT. The rearrangement links TRBV25-1 to TRBJ1-6; TRBD1 matches 7 bases. V was pared by 6 bases and J by 12 bases, with 8 bases of the junction left unmatched. Germline CDR1 reads MGHDK; CDR2 reads SYGVNS. The CDR3 has 13 amino acids.